The present T cell receptor (beta chain) was sequenced within a study of beta chain features in type 1 diabetes. Findings and caveats of the study: A moderate, significant TCRB CDR3 shortening appeared in type 1 diabetes across four CD4+ subsets.

V trimming: 5 bases; J trimming: 4 bases; junction bases outside the gene matches: 4. The CDR3 covers 16 residues. The V gene's germline CDR1 is MNHEY and CDR2 SMNVEV (reference sequence). This clone was found a few times. Its antigen is not known. As every portion of the isolated RNA was reverse transcribed, the sequencing read expressed TCRB transcripts. TCRdb keeps only in-frame clones here, not all; method: immunoSEQ multiplex PCR. The repertoire has over 200,000 clones, 11% of them found once; the top ten carry approximately 0.015%. Sampling consisted of one heparinised blood draw per donor, averaging about 116 mL. Sorting based on CD45RO/CCR7/CD25/CD127/CD95/CD27 separated CD4+ naive, central memory, regulatory and stem cell-like memory cells. In all sorted populations, purity surpassed 95%.

Sample: naive CD4+ T cells from blood. V is TRBV27 and J is TRBJ2-1; 14 positions agree with TRBD2. This receptor was obtained from a young man with type 1 diabetes. The CDR3 spells CASSGTSGGQYNEQFF. The CDR3 DNA is TGTGCCAGCAGTGGGACTAGCGGGGGCCAATACAATGAGCAGTTCTTC.